This TCR beta chain was retrieved from a study of T-cell memory formation after mild COVID-19. Broader study findings: SARS-CoV-2 specificity was not confirmed for second-wave clones peaking on day 37.

The CDR3 consists of 12 residues. The germline gives CDR1 MNHEY, CDR2 SVGEGT. V lost 4 bases and J 3 bases, leaving 6 bases between the germline ends. This clonotype was detected only a few times. Its target is unknown. TCRdb re-derived calls from the 5' RACE reads in MiXCR, one entry per CDR3 protein. The sample lists over 130,000 distinct CDR3 sequences, around 15% occurring once. The gene calls are TRBV6-2 or TRBV6-3 and TRBJ1-1; no clear D gene. This sequence originates from an adult woman who had mild COVID-19 (a few samples of this study predate the infection). Cell type and time point are not known. Sequenced sample: PBMCs or a T cell subset sorted from them (not recorded which). In nucleotides, the CDR3 is TGTGCCAGCAGTTTCCGGGACACTGAAGCTTTCTTT. Translated: CASSFRDTEAFF.